The sequence of this TCR beta chain was determined in a study of molecular identifiers for immune sequencing clone quantification. In the study overall: Four of five splits of RNA from approximately 22,000 or 94,000 naive CD8 cells were sequenced in replicates.

Listed TCR primers, together with previously described methods, were used for the bulk TCR libraries. One entry per CDR3 protein results from TCRdb running MiXCR on the PCR reads. The table shows 85,000 to 130,000 distinct CDR3 sequences, with roughly a third occurring only once. Study-wide results and limits: Sharing of a barcode by identical TCR molecules could cause highly expanded clone sizes to be underestimated.

For this clonotype: Its specificity is not known.

Germline loops: CDR1 SGHDT, CDR2 YYEEEE. CDR3 length: 14 amino acids. Trimming took off 3 bases at V and 3 bases at J, with 13 bases between the two ends. The rearrangement joins TRBV5-6 to TRBJ2-7; a possible D gene is TRBD1 (6 bases). This TCR derives from a human donor in good health. Some libraries in this study had Jurkat cell RNA spiked in. Sequenced input: naive CD8+ T cells from blood, with Jurkat cell RNA spiked in. The subset was: FACS-sorted CD8+CD4-CCR7+CD45RA+ naive T cells. The chain's CDR3 is CASSWGTQYYEQYF. The CDR3 nucleotides read TGTGCCAGCAGCTGGGGGACACAATACTACGAGCAGTACTTC.